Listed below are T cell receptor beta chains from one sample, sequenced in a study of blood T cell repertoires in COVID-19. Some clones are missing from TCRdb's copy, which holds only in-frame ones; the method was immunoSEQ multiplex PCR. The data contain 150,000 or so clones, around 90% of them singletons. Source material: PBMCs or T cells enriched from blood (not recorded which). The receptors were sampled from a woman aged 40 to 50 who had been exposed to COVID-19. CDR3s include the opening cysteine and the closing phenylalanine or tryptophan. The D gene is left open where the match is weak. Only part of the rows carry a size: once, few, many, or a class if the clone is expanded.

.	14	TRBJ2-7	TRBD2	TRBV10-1	TGCGCCAGCTCCACTAGCGGGAGGGCCCGGGAGCAGTACTTC	CASSTSGRAREQYF
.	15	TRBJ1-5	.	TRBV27	TGTGCCAGCAGTTGGAGCGGAAGGCGCAATCAGCCCCAGCATTTT	CASSWSGRRNQPQHF
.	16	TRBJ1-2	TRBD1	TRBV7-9	TGTGCCAGCAGCTCCCGGGACAGGGGGTATTCCTATGGCTACACCTTC	CASSSRDRGYSYGYTF
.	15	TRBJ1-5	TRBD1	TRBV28	TGTGCCAGCAGTTGGGACAGGGCTGGCAATCAGCCCCAGCATTTT	CASSWDRAGNQPQHF
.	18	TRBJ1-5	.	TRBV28	TGTGCCAGCAGGCTAGCTTTACAGGGAGGGGCGCGCAATCAGCCCCAGCATTTT	CASRLALQGGARNQPQHF
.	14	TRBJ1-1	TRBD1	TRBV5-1	TGCGCCAGCAGCGTCCGGGACAGGGACACTGAAGCTTTCTTT	CASSVRDRDTEAFF
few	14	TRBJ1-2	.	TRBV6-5	TGTGCCAGCAGTTACTCAGACAGTAACTATGGCTACACCTTC	CASSYSDSNYGYTF
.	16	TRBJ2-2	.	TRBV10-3	TGTGCCATCAGTGAAGGGGTAGCGGCGAACACCGGGGAGCTGTTTTTT	CAISEGVAANTGELFF
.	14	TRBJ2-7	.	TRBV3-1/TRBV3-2	TGTGCCAGCAGCCAAGATCAATTAGCCCACGAGCAGTACTTC	CASSQDQLAHEQYF
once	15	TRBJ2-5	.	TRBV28	TGTGCCAGCAGTTACTCGACAGCCTTGCAAGAGACCCAGTACTTC	CASSYSTALQETQYF
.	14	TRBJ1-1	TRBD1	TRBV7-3	TGTGCCAGCAGCGAACAGGGGGCGAACACTGAAGCTTTCTTT	CASSEQGANTEAFF
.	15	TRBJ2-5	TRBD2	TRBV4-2	TGTGCCAGCAGCCAGGCCGGGACTAGCGTAGAGACCCAGTACTTC	CASSQAGTSVETQYF
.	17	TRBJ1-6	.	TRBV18	TGTGCCAGCTCACCCCCTCAGGGCGAACACCATAATTCACCCCTCCACTTT	CASSPPQGEHHNSPLHF
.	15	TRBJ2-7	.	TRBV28	TGTGCCAGCACCCAGTTTTCCCCCGGGTCCTACGAGCAGTACTTC	CASTQFSPGSYEQYF
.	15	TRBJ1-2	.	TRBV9	TGTGCCAGCAGCCCTAGACCTGAGTCCTTCTATGGCTACACCTTC	CASSPRPESFYGYTF
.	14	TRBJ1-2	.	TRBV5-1	TGCGCCAGCAGCTTGGAGGGAGGCTATTACGGCTACACCTTC	CASSLEGGYYGYTF
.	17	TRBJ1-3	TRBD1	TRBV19	TGTGCCAGTAGTGGAGGACAGGGGGCCCACTCTGGAAACACCATATATTTT	CASSGGQGAHSGNTIYF
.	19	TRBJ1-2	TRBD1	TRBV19	TGTGCCAGTAGTCCTTGGGGTAGGGGACAGGACCCCATTGGGTATGGCTACACCTTC	CASSPWGRGQDPIGYGYTF
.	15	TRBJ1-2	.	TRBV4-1	TGCGCCAGCAGCCAAGAAGGGGGATATGGCTATGGCTACACCTTC	CASSQEGGYGYGYTF
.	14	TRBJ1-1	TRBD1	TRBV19	TGTGCCAGTAGTACATCGGGACAGGGGACTGAAGCTTTCTTT	CASSTSGQGTEAFF
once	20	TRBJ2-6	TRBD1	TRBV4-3	TGCGCCAGCAGCCAAGATCTCGGGACAGGCCACCTTTCTGGGGCCAACGTCCTGACTTTC	CASSQDLGTGHLSGANVLTF
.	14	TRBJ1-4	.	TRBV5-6	TGTGCCAGCAGCTTGGTAGGGAGGGAAGAAAAACTGTTTTTT	CASSLVGREEKLFF
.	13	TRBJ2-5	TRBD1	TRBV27	TGTGCCAGCAGGCGACAGGGGCAAGAGACCCAGTACTTC	CASRRQGQETQYF
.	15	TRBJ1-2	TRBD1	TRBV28	TGTGCCAGCAGAACCCGGGACAGGGTTAACTATGGCTACACCTTC	CASRTRDRVNYGYTF
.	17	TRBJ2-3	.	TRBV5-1	TGCGCCAGCAGCTTAAGCTCTCTAGTGGGAGTCACAGATACGCAGTATTTT	CASSLSSLVGVTDTQYF
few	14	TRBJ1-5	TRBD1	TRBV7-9	TGTGCCAGCAGCTCAGGACAGGGTGGTCAGCCCCAGCATTTT	CASSSGQGGQPQHF
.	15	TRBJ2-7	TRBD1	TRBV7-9	TGTGCCAGCAGCTTTGAGGGGGGACAGGGTAGCGAGCAGTACTTC	CASSFEGGQGSEQYF
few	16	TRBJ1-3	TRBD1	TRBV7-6	TGTGCCAGCAGCTTAGCGGGACAGAGCTCTGGAAACACCATATATTTT	CASSLAGQSSGNTIYF
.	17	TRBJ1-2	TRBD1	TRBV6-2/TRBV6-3	TGTGCCAGCAGCCCCACCGCAGCAGGGGGCCTCAACTATGGCTACACCTTC	CASSPTAAGGLNYGYTF
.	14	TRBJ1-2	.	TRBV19	TGTGCCAGTAGTATGAAAAGGGGAGGCTATGGCTACACCTTC	CASSMKRGGYGYTF
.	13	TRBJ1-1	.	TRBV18	TGTGCCAGCTCACCACCGACCAGGGCTGAAGCTTTCTTT	CASSPPTRAEAFF
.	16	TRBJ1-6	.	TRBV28	TGTGCCAGCAGCCTCCCTCAGGGTGGGAACAATTCACCCCTCCACTTT	CASSLPQGGNNSPLHF
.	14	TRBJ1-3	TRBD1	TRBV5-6	TGTGCCAGCAGCGTGAGGGGGCCTGGAAACACCATATATTTT	CASSVRGPGNTIYF
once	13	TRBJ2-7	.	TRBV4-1	TGCGCCAGCAGCCAAGAGCCAGCCTACGAGCAGTACTTC	CASSQEPAYEQYF
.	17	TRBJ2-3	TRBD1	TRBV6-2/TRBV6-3	TGTGCCAGCAGTTGGGAGACAGGGGGGGCTAGCACAGATACGCAGTATTTT	CASSWETGGASTDTQYF
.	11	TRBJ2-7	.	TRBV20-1	TGCAGTGCTAGAGATAAAAGGGGGCAGTACTTC	CSARDKRGQYF
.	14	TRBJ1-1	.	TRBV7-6	TGTGCCAGCAGCCTCGGACAAGAGAACACTGAAGCTTTCTTT	CASSLGQENTEAFF
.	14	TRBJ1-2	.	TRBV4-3	TGCGCCAGCAGCCAAGATGACAGATCCTATGGCTACACCTTC	CASSQDDRSYGYTF
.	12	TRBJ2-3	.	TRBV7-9	TGTGCCAGCAGGTCGACTTGGGATACGCAGTATTTT	CASRSTWDTQYF
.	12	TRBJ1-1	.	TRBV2	TGTGCCAGCAGTTCCCGGTTGGCTGAAGCTTTCTTT	CASSSRLAEAFF
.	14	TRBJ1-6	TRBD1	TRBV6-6	TGTGCCAGCAGTACCGACAGGGGGGATTCACCCCTCCACTTT	CASSTDRGDSPLHF
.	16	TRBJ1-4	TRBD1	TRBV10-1	TGCGCCAGCAGTGAGTCGACAGGGGGCATCGTTGAAAAACTGTTTTTT	CASSESTGGIVEKLFF
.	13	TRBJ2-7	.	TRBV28	TGTGCGGGAACGGACCCCAGGGGCTACGAGCAGTACTTC	CAGTDPRGYEQYF
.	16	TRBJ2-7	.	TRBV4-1	TGCGCCAGCAGCCAACCTACCGAAAAGTTCTCCTACGAGCAGTACTTC	CASSQPTEKFSYEQYF